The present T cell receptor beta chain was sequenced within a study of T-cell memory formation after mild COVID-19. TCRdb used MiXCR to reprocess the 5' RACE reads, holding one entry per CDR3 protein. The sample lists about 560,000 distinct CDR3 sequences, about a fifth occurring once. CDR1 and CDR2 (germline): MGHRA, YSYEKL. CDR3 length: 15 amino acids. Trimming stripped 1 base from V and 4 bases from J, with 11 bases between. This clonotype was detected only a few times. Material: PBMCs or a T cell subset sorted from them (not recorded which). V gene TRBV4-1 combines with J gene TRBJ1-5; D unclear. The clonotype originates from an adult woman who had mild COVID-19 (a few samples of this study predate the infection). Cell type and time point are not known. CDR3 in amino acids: CASSQGRISNQPQHF. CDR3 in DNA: TGCGCCAGCAGCCAAGGGCGGATCTCTAATCAGCCCCAGCATTTT.